What follows are 30 T cell receptor beta chains derived from one specimen sequenced in a study of shared clonotypes between healthy human individuals. Here immunoSEQ multiplex PCR was the method, and the copy in TCRdb shows in-frame clones only, minus some. Of about 670,000 clones listed, less than 80% were seen once; the top ten hold about 1.7%. Input material: memory CD4+ T cells sorted from blood. Subset given: CD45RA-negative fraction. The source of these receptors is a woman younger than 45 in good health.

This clone occurred once. This chain joins TRBV19 and TRBJ1-2; TRBD1 aligns across 7 bases. V shed 5 bases, J shed 5 bases, and the junction held 14 bases outside the gene matches. Germline V gene lookup returns CDR1 LNHDA and CDR2 SQIVND (reference sequence). The CDR3 loop spans 16 amino acids. CDR3 region: CASSRTGVQTSYGYTF. The DNA of the CDR3 is TGTGCCAGTAGTCGTACAGGGGTACAAACTTCATATGGCTACACCTTC.

The CDR3: CASSRDLNPYNEQFF. Written as DNA, the CDR3 is TGTGCCAGCAGCCGTGATCTTAACCCCTACAATGAGCAGTTCTTC. The chain links TRBV7-2 to TRBJ2-1; D is unresolved. Trimming removed 5 bases from V and 2 bases from J, with 13 bases in between. This CDR3 has 15 amino acids. Germline lookup yields CDR1 SGHTA and CDR2 FQGNSA.

This chain joins TRBV23-1 and TRBJ1-5, with TRBD1 matching over 10 bases. TRBV23-1 counts as an open reading frame of uncertain function. V lost 4 bases to trimming and J lost 7 bases; unmatched junction nucleotides: 7. CDR3 length: 15 residues. DNA for the CDR3: TGCGCCAGCAGTCCCCGGGACAGGGGAGGGCAGCCCCAGCATTTT. Its translation: CASSPRDRGGQPQHF.

This clone was detected only a few times. This chain connects TRBV9 to TRBJ2-5, with D possibly matching TRBD2 (6 bases). CDR1 is SGDLS and CDR2 is YYNGEE in the germline V gene. V was shortened by 0 bases and J by 1 base, with 10 bases between the two germline ends. The CDR3 loop spans 15 amino acids. As DNA, the CDR3 is TGTGCCAGCAGCGTAGATCGGGGAGGCCAAGAGACCCAGTACTTC. It translates to CASSVDRGGQETQYF.

This sequence joins TRBV7-9 and TRBJ2-5, with D possibly matching TRBD2 (6 bases). Trimming took 4 bases from V and 9 from J, leaving 9 bases between them. Germline CDR1 and CDR2: SEHNR and FQNEAQ (reference sequence). The CDR3 consists of 11 residues. The CDR3 DNA sequence: TGTGCCAGCAGCTCTACGGGGGCCCAGTACTTC. Its translation: CASSSTGAQYF.

This clone was detected once. The chain employs TRBV27 and TRBJ2-7; 8 bases fit TRBD2. V lost 2 bases and J lost 4; bases outside the gene matches: 7. The V gene's germline CDR1 is MNHEY and CDR2 SMNVEV (reference sequence). The CDR3 consists of 15 residues. The CDR3: CASSLTAREVYEQYF. The CDR3, as DNA: TGTGCCAGCAGTTTAACGGCGCGGGAGGTTTACGAGCAGTACTTC.

This sequence joins TRBV7-9 and TRBJ2-6, with D perhaps TRBD2 (5 bases). Trimming took off 4 bases at V and 0 bases at J, with 7 bases between the two ends. This CDR3 is built from 15 residues. CDR1 and CDR2 from the germline V gene are SEHNR and FQNEAQ (reference sequence). CDR3 in amino acids: CASSYEGSGANVLTF. Written as DNA, the CDR3 is TGTGCCAGCAGCTATGAGGGCTCTGGGGCCAACGTCCTGACTTTC.

This chain joins TRBV7-2 and TRBJ1-1; D uncertain. Germline lookup yields CDR1 SGHTA and CDR2 FQGNSA. The V end lost 4 bases, the J end lost 3 bases, and 9 bases lay between the germline ends. CDR3 length: 13 amino acids. CDR3 protein: CASSSRTYTEAFF. In nucleotides, the CDR3 is TGTGCCAGCAGCTCCAGGACGTACACTGAAGCTTTCTTT.

This clone was recorded a few times. The V and J genes are TRBV5-1 and TRBJ2-7, with D possibly TRBD1 on 6 matching bases. V lost 4 bases to trimming and J lost 3 bases, with 14 bases between them. Germline values: CDR1 SGHRS, CDR2 YFSETQ. The CDR3 totals 14 residues. The CDR3 loop is CASSPSGQNYEQYF. The CDR3 DNA reads as TGCGCCAGCAGCCCCTCTGGACAGAACTACGAGCAGTACTTC.

This rearrangement joins TRBV4-1 to TRBJ2-7, with a possible D match to TRBD2 (6 bases). The germline gives CDR1 MGHRA, CDR2 YSYEKL. The CDR3 sequence is 15 residues long. Trimming removed 2 bases at V and 6 bases at J, with 17 bases between. CDR3: CASSQLAGVAVEQYF. DNA for the CDR3: TGCGCCAGCAGCCAACTCGCTGGGGTAGCGGTCGAGCAGTACTTC.

The genes are TRBV5-4 and TRBJ1-2, with D possibly TRBD1 on 6 matching bases. The V gene's germline CDR1 is SGHNT and CDR2 YYREEE (reference sequence). V was trimmed by 0 bases and J by 8 bases, leaving 11 bases between them. The CDR3 has 13 residues. CDR3 sequence reads: CASSLDRAGGYTF. DNA for the CDR3: TGTGCCAGCAGCTTGGACAGGGCAGGCGGCTACACCTTC.

This chain links TRBV6-5 with TRBJ2-7, with D possibly being TRBD1 (5 bases). The CDR3 runs to 12 residues. Germline loops: CDR1 MNHEY, CDR2 SVGAGI. V lost 6 bases and J lost 5, with 11 bases in between. CDR3 DNA: TGTGCCAGCAGAACGACAGCGAACGAGCAGTACTTC. Its protein product is CASRTTANEQYF.

CDR3 amino acids: CASRYWTAGTYGYTF. In DNA, the CDR3 is TGTGCCAGCAGATACTGGACGGCCGGCACCTATGGCTACACCTTC. The J gene is TRBJ1-2, the V gene TRBV28; D gene unclear. The CDR3 spans 15 residues. V lost 6 bases, J lost 4 bases, and 18 bases lay in between. CDR1 and CDR2 from the germline V gene are MDHEN and SYDVKM.

This clone was detected only a few times. V usage is TRBV27 and J usage is TRBJ1-5; D gene ambiguous. The CDR3 consists of 14 residues. Germline CDR1 reads MNHEY; CDR2 reads SMNVEV (reference sequence). Trimming cost V 4 bases and J 0 bases, with 7 bases left between them. The CDR3 nucleotides are TGTGCCAGCAGTTCGCGCACTAGCAATCAGCCCCAGCATTTT. It specifies CASSSRTSNQPQHF.

The J gene is TRBJ1-2, the V gene TRBV28; D gene ambiguous. Germline loops: CDR1 MDHEN, CDR2 SYDVKM. The CDR3 has 12 amino acids. V was pared by 6 bases and J by 1 base, with 6 bases between. The CDR3 here is CASRYLNYGYTF. CDR3 in DNA: TGTGCCAGCAGGTACCTTAACTATGGCTACACCTTC.

About this clone itself: Other DNA sequences in the sample encode the same CDR3. J is TRBJ2-7 and V is TRBV18, with a tentative D call TRBD2 (6 bases). This CDR3 is 14 amino acids long. The V gene's germline CDR1 is KGHSH and CDR2 LQKENI. The V and J ends lost 3 bases and 3 bases respectively, with 12 bases between them. As DNA, the CDR3 is TGTGCCAGCTCACCCCCGGGACTCAACTACGAGCAGTACTTC. Its translation is CASSPPGLNYEQYF.

The chain is built from TRBV28 and TRBJ2-3, with D perhaps matching TRBD2 (6 bases). The CDR3 contains 14 residues. Trimming took 5 bases from V and 4 from J, leaving 13 bases between them. CDR1 is MDHEN, CDR2 SYDVKM, per germline. The CDR3 loop is CASSPSAGADTQYF. In DNA, the CDR3 is TGTGCCAGCAGTCCTAGCGCCGGGGCAGATACGCAGTATTTT.

Only a few counts were recorded for this clone. The chain recombines TRBV7-2 with TRBJ2-7; the D gene is possibly TRBD2 (5 bases). CDR3 length: 13 residues. Trimming removed 6 bases from V and 2 bases from J, with 11 bases in between. CDR1 is SGHTA and CDR2 is FQGNSA in the germline V gene. This CDR3 reads CASRKPGTYEQYF. CDR3 nucleotides: TGTGCCAGCAGGAAACCGGGGACCTACGAGCAGTACTTC.

Turning to this clone: This sample includes further DNA sequences coding for the same CDR3. The chain joins TRBV28 to TRBJ2-7; 12 bases align to TRBD2. The germline gives CDR1 MDHEN, CDR2 SYDVKM. Trimming cost V 6 bases and J 6 bases; bases outside gene matches: 6. CDR3 length: 14 residues. CDR3 sequence (DNA): TGTGCCAGCAGCGAAACTAGCGGGAGGTTCGAGCAGTACTTC. This encodes CASSETSGRFEQYF. Looking up the rest from reference TRBV28 and TRBJ2-7 gives the full variable domain: DVKVTQSSRYLVKRTGEKVFLECVQDMDHENMFWYRQDPGLGLRLIYFSYDVKMKEKGDIPEGYSVSREKKERFSLILESASTNQTSMYLCASSETSGRFEQYFGPGTRLTVT.

The CDR3 region has the DNA TGCAGCGTTGGGCAGGGCAGCTCCTACGAGCAGTACTTC. This encodes CSVGQGSSYEQYF. The V and J genes are TRBV29-1 and TRBJ2-7, with D tentatively TRBD1 (5 bases). The CDR3 loop spans 13 amino acids. Germline V gene data show CDR1 as SQVTM and CDR2 as ANQGSEA. The V and J ends lost 4 bases and 0 bases respectively, with 10 bases between them.

With respect to this clone: This may arise from a read error, as a much more abundant clone is one base away. The chain's CDR3 is CASSQNTGELFF. DNA of the CDR3: TGTGCCAGCAGTCAGAACACCGGGGAGCTGTTTTTT. V gene TRBV27 combines with J gene TRBJ2-2; the D is unclear. Germline CDR1 is MNHEY and CDR2 is SMNVEV (reference sequence). V was pared by 5 bases and J by 1 base, with 2 bases between. The CDR3 is 12 amino acids.

This CDR3 reads CASSQGLGGQETQYF. The CDR3 region has the DNA TGTGCCAGCAGCCAAGGACTCGGAGGACAAGAGACCCAGTACTTC. The J gene is TRBJ2-5, the V gene TRBV14, with D maybe TRBD2 (5 bases). The germline V gene encodes CDR1 SGHDN and CDR2 FVKESK. The CDR3 loop spans 15 amino acids. Trimming cost V 1 base and J 2 bases, with 11 bases left between them.

In this sample, this clone turned up once. The chain couples TRBV11-3 to TRBJ1-4; D remains ambiguous. The CDR3 is made up of 12 amino acids. The germline V and J ends were trimmed by 6 bases and 5 bases, with 7 bases remaining between them. Germline assignment: CDR1 SGHNT and CDR2 YENEEA. CDR3 DNA sequence: TGTGCCAGCAGGGGCGGCAATGAAAAACTGTTTTTT. As protein: CASRGGNEKLFF.

This clone was observed at least ten times. This sample includes further DNA sequences coding for the same CDR3. The chain has TRBV10-1 and TRBJ1-5; D is ambiguous. The CDR3 runs to 12 residues. Germline V gene sequence: CDR1 WNHNN, CDR2 SYGVQD (reference sequence). V was clipped by 4 bases and J by 2 bases, with 3 bases between them. As DNA, the CDR3 is TGCGCCAGCAGTGCTGGCAATCAGCCCCAGCATTTT. Amino acid sequence: CASSAGNQPQHF.

This clone appeared a single time. The rearrangement uses TRBV29-1 and TRBJ1-1; D unresolved. The V and J ends lost 2 bases and 2 bases respectively, with 9 bases between them. The CDR3 has 13 residues. Germline values: CDR1 SQVTM, CDR2 ANQGSEA. The CDR3 nucleotides are TGCAGCGTTGAAAAGGGAACAAACACTGAAGCTTTCTTT. Translated: CSVEKGTNTEAFF.

V is TRBV13 and J is TRBJ2-7; D is ambiguous. The CDR3 runs to 13 residues. Looked up from germline, CDR1 is PRHDT and CDR2 is FYEKMQ (reference sequence). V was pared by 0 bases and J by 3 bases, with 6 bases between. Here the CDR3 reads CASSLGLSYEQYF. In DNA form, the CDR3 reads TGTGCCAGCAGCTTAGGACTGAGCTACGAGCAGTACTTC.

This clone was detected a few times. The V call is TRBV6-4, the J call TRBJ2-2; D uncertain. The CDR3 loop spans 13 amino acids. Germline V lookup: CDR1 MRHNA, CDR2 SNTAGT. Between the trimmed V and J ends, which lost 3 bases and 4 bases, there was a span of 6 bases. The CDR3 loop is CASSESSTGELFF. In DNA, the CDR3 is TGTGCCAGCAGTGAAAGTAGCACCGGGGAGCTGTTTTTT.

The chain carries TRBV10-3 and TRBJ1-5; D gene ambiguous. CDR1 is ENHRY and CDR2 is SYGVKD in the germline V gene. This CDR3 contains 16 residues. Trimming removed 2 bases at V and 6 bases at J, with 17 bases between. CDR3 in DNA: TGTGCCATCAGTGAGGAAAAGGGAGGGAGGAGTCAGCCCCAGCATTTT. The encoded protein is CAISEEKGGRSQPQHF.

The chain combines TRBV7-8 with TRBJ1-3, with D perhaps TRBD1 (5 bases). V was clipped by 5 bases and J by 4 bases, with 18 bases between them. Germline CDR1 is SGHVS and CDR2 is FQNEAQ. CDR3 size: 16 residues. CDR3 sequence: CASSPQYRGGGNTIYF. The CDR3 DNA is TGTGCCAGCAGCCCGCAGTATAGGGGAGGAGGAAACACCATATATTTT.

The chain recombines TRBV21-1 with TRBJ2-1; TRBD2, the table's D call, lacks a check against the DNA. TRBV21-1 is assigned pseudogene status. This CDR3 is built from 21 residues. The CDR3 spells CASSFPRGTSGRPSSYNEQFF. The DNA of the CDR3 is TGTGCCAGCAGCTTCCCGCGGGGGACTAGCGGACGACCAAGCTCCTACAATGAGCAGTTCTTC.